The rows below give T cell receptor beta chains drawn from one sample of a study of T cells after yellow fever vaccination. Via MiXCR, TCRdb re-called the 5' RACE reads, giving one row per CDR3 protein. The data show around 310,000 distinct CDR3 sequences, 3.5% to 5% seen once. The sequenced sample was PBMCs, obtained 15 days after the yellow fever booster vaccination. Receptors were obtained from a man between 18 and 29 years old who received the YFV17D yellow fever vaccine. Both conserved end residues are part of each CDR3. D genes are given only for firm matches. Clone size is not always given. Where it is, it says once, few, many or a class for expanded clones.

v_gene: TRBV5-1; j_gene: TRBJ2-1; d_gene: -; abundance: many; CDR3nt: TGCGCCAGCAGCTTGTTCCCCCGGGGGAACTACAATGAGCAGTTCTTC; CDR3aa: CASSLFPRGNYNEQFF
v_gene: TRBV6-2/TRBV6-3; j_gene: TRBJ2-2; d_gene: -; abundance: -; CDR3nt: TGTGCCAGCAGAGGACTGGTGAACACCGGGGAGCTGTTTTTT; CDR3aa: CASRGLVNTGELFF
v_gene: TRBV7-8; j_gene: TRBJ2-3; d_gene: -; abundance: many; CDR3nt: TGTGCCAGCAGCCCGCTAGCGACATCTTCCAGCACAGATACGCAGTATTTT; CDR3aa: CASSPLATSSSTDTQYF
v_gene: TRBV7-3; j_gene: TRBJ2-1; d_gene: TRBD2; abundance: few; CDR3nt: TGTGCCAGCAGCCGTGGACTAGCGGGGGCCTACAATGAGCAGTTCTTC; CDR3aa: CASSRGLAGAYNEQFF
v_gene: TRBV7-4; j_gene: TRBJ2-5; d_gene: TRBD1; abundance: few; CDR3nt: TGTGCCAGCAGCTCGGCGGGGACAGGGGGTTTCAGAGAGACCCAGTACTTC; CDR3aa: CASSSAGTGGFRETQYF
v_gene: TRBV29-1; j_gene: TRBJ2-3; d_gene: TRBD2; abundance: -; CDR3nt: TGCAGCTTGGCAGGGCTAGCGGGGCCTTTTACGCAGTATTTT; CDR3aa: CSLAGLAGPFTQYF
v_gene: TRBV28; j_gene: TRBJ2-3; d_gene: -; abundance: few; CDR3nt: TGTGCCAGCAAAGTTGAAGGGTTTAGCACAGATACGCAGTATTTT; CDR3aa: CASKVEGFSTDTQYF
v_gene: TRBV6-5; j_gene: TRBJ1-1; d_gene: -; abundance: -; CDR3nt: TGTGCCAGCAGTTACTCAGGCCGACCTGCTGAAGCTTTCTTT; CDR3aa: CASSYSGRPAEAFF
v_gene: TRBV5-1; j_gene: TRBJ2-1; d_gene: TRBD2; abundance: many; CDR3nt: TGCGCCAGCAGCCCAGGGACTAGCGGCTATGAGCAGTTCTTC; CDR3aa: CASSPGTSGYEQFF
v_gene: TRBV12-3/TRBV12-4; j_gene: TRBJ2-2; d_gene: -; abundance: -; CDR3nt: TGTGCCAGCAGACGCAGGGGAACCGGGGAGCTGTTTTTT; CDR3aa: CASRRRGTGELFF
v_gene: TRBV6-1; j_gene: TRBJ1-5; d_gene: -; abundance: -; CDR3nt: TGTGCCAGCAGTGAATCAGGCGGATCGGGCAATCAGCCCCAGCATTTT; CDR3aa: CASSESGGSGNQPQHF
v_gene: TRBV10-3; j_gene: TRBJ2-1; d_gene: TRBD2; abundance: many; CDR3nt: TGTGCCATCATGGGCGGGGGTGATGAGCAGTTCTTC; CDR3aa: CAIMGGGDEQFF
v_gene: TRBV7-2; j_gene: TRBJ2-2; d_gene: TRBD1; abundance: many; CDR3nt: TGTGCCAGCAGCGGACGGGACAGGGTCATTGTTGGCGGGGAGCTGTTTTTT; CDR3aa: CASSGRDRVIVGGELFF
v_gene: TRBV25-1; j_gene: TRBJ2-5; d_gene: -; abundance: -; CDR3nt: TGTGCCAGCAGAGACTCAAGCAGGGAGACCCAGTACTTC; CDR3aa: CASRDSSRETQYF
v_gene: TRBV6-2/TRBV6-3; j_gene: TRBJ1-6; d_gene: -; abundance: few; CDR3nt: TGTGCCAGCAGTTACTCATCTGGCTTTGGGAATTCACCCCTCCACTTT; CDR3aa: CASSYSSGFGNSPLHF
v_gene: TRBV7-3; j_gene: TRBJ2-3; d_gene: TRBD2; abundance: few; CDR3nt: TGTGCCAGCAGCTTACGGGGGGGGCCTGGTACGCAGTATTTT; CDR3aa: CASSLRGGPGTQYF
v_gene: TRBV7-9; j_gene: TRBJ1-1; d_gene: -; abundance: -; CDR3nt: TGTGCCAGCAGCTTTCCGCAGGTCGGGTCGGAGAACACTGAAGCTTTCTTT; CDR3aa: CASSFPQVGSENTEAFF
v_gene: TRBV7-2; j_gene: TRBJ2-5; d_gene: -; abundance: many; CDR3nt: TGTGCCAGCAGCTTAGCGCGGCAGGAGCATGGTCCCCAGTACTTC; CDR3aa: CASSLARQEHGPQYF
v_gene: TRBV7-9; j_gene: TRBJ2-3; d_gene: -; abundance: -; CDR3nt: TGTGCCAGCAGCCCTACTTTGATCGGAAGCACAGATACGCAGTATTTT; CDR3aa: CASSPTLIGSTDTQYF
v_gene: TRBV18; j_gene: TRBJ2-2; d_gene: TRBD1; abundance: few; CDR3nt: TGTGCCAGCTCACGTGCGGAAACGAGGGGGCGGTTCTTGTCGAACACCGGGGAGCTGTTTTTT; CDR3aa: CASSRAETRGRFLSNTGELFF
v_gene: TRBV28; j_gene: TRBJ1-2; d_gene: -; abundance: many; CDR3nt: TGTGCCAGCAGGGAGCACGGGGGACAATCCTATGGCTACACCTTC; CDR3aa: CASREHGGQSYGYTF
v_gene: TRBV4-2; j_gene: TRBJ1-2; d_gene: -; abundance: many; CDR3nt: TGTGCCAGCAGCCAAGGACAGGTAGCAGACCTATCCTATGGCTACACCTTC; CDR3aa: CASSQGQVADLSYGYTF
v_gene: TRBV30; j_gene: TRBJ2-3; d_gene: TRBD1; abundance: -; CDR3nt: TGTGCCTGGAGGCACAGGGGGCCGGATACGCAGTATTTT; CDR3aa: CAWRHRGPDTQYF
v_gene: TRBV4-2; j_gene: TRBJ2-1; d_gene: TRBD2; abundance: few; CDR3nt: TGTGCCAGCAGCCAAGATTTGAGCGGGGGCGATGTCTTCAATGAGCAGTTCTTC; CDR3aa: CASSQDLSGGDVFNEQFF
v_gene: TRBV4-1; j_gene: TRBJ2-2; d_gene: -; abundance: -; CDR3nt: TGCGCCAGCAGCCTACGGCAGGCGCCCGGGGAGCTGTTTTTT; CDR3aa: CASSLRQAPGELFF
v_gene: TRBV5-6; j_gene: TRBJ1-2; d_gene: -; abundance: -; CDR3nt: TGTGCCAGCAGCTTGTCGCCGGACAACTATGGCTACACCTTC; CDR3aa: CASSLSPDNYGYTF
v_gene: TRBV4-3; j_gene: TRBJ2-6; d_gene: -; abundance: -; CDR3nt: TGCGCCAGCAGCCAACCCAACGGGCCAGCTGGGGCCAACGTCCTGACTTTC; CDR3aa: CASSQPNGPAGANVLTF
v_gene: TRBV5-6; j_gene: TRBJ2-7; d_gene: TRBD2; abundance: many; CDR3nt: TGTGCCAGCAGCTTGAGGCTCGGGACTACAACCTACGAGCAGTACTTC; CDR3aa: CASSLRLGTTTYEQYF
v_gene: TRBV28; j_gene: TRBJ1-1; d_gene: -; abundance: many; CDR3nt: TGTGCCAGCAGCTTTGTGTGGCAGAACACTGAAGCTTTCTTT; CDR3aa: CASSFVWQNTEAFF
v_gene: TRBV11-2; j_gene: TRBJ2-5; d_gene: -; abundance: few; CDR3nt: TGTGCCAGCAGCCCGAGGGGGGGATCGGTTCCGGAGACCCAGTACTTC; CDR3aa: CASSPRGGSVPETQYF
v_gene: TRBV28; j_gene: TRBJ2-2; d_gene: -; abundance: -; CDR3nt: TGTGCCAGCAGTTTTTCACCCACCGGGGAGCTGTTTTTT; CDR3aa: CASSFSPTGELFF
v_gene: TRBV5-1; j_gene: TRBJ2-2; d_gene: -; abundance: many; CDR3nt: TGCGCCAGCGGGCCAAGGAACACCGGGGAGCTGTTTTTT; CDR3aa: CASGPRNTGELFF
v_gene: TRBV3-1; j_gene: TRBJ2-6; d_gene: -; abundance: -; CDR3nt: TGTGCCAGCAGCCTCACTTACGGGGGCCGGACCTCTGGGGCCAACGTCCTGACTTTC; CDR3aa: CASSLTYGGRTSGANVLTF
v_gene: TRBV5-1; j_gene: TRBJ1-2; d_gene: TRBD1; abundance: few; CDR3nt: TGCGCCAGCAGCCCACAGGGGGCTCCGACCTATGGCTACACATTC; CDR3aa: CASSPQGAPTYGYTF
v_gene: TRBV7-2; j_gene: TRBJ1-1; d_gene: -; abundance: -; CDR3nt: TGTGCCAGCAGCTTAGGGGGGGGGCCGTGGACTGAAGCTTTCTTT; CDR3aa: CASSLGGGPWTEAFF
v_gene: TRBV20-1; j_gene: TRBJ2-3; d_gene: -; abundance: many; CDR3nt: TGCAGTGTCGACGTACAGGGTGTAACAGATACGCAGTATTTT; CDR3aa: CSVDVQGVTDTQYF
v_gene: TRBV7-3; j_gene: TRBJ2-1; d_gene: -; abundance: many; CDR3nt: TGTGCCAGCAGCTTAACTCCGGGGAGCCTCTACAATGAGCAGTTCTTC; CDR3aa: CASSLTPGSLYNEQFF
v_gene: TRBV7-8; j_gene: TRBJ2-5; d_gene: TRBD2; abundance: few; CDR3nt: TGTGCCAGCAGCTTAAGGCGAGCGGGGGGAAAACAAGAGACCCAGTACTTC; CDR3aa: CASSLRRAGGKQETQYF
v_gene: TRBV27; j_gene: TRBJ1-6; d_gene: -; abundance: few; CDR3nt: TGTGCCAGCAGTTGGGCCACAGGGAGTAATTCACCCCTCCACTTT; CDR3aa: CASSWATGSNSPLHF
v_gene: TRBV2; j_gene: TRBJ2-3; d_gene: TRBD2; abundance: -; CDR3nt: TGTGCCAGCAGTGGGTCGCGGGGGAGCACAGATACGCAGTATTTT; CDR3aa: CASSGSRGSTDTQYF
v_gene: TRBV5-1; j_gene: TRBJ1-4; d_gene: -; abundance: few; CDR3nt: TGCGCCAGCAGCATCAGAGATTTTAATGAAAAACTGTTTTTT; CDR3aa: CASSIRDFNEKLFF
v_gene: TRBV3-1; j_gene: TRBJ2-4; d_gene: -; abundance: many; CDR3nt: TGTGCCAGCAGCCAGTCCGCTGCCGGAGGGAACATTCAGTACTTC; CDR3aa: CASSQSAAGGNIQYF